This T cell receptor (beta chain) emerged from a study of control samples from healthy donors and cancer patients. Here immunoSEQ multiplex PCR was the method, and the copy in TCRdb shows in-frame clones only, minus some. The sample includes under 65,000 clones, roughly nine tenths of them seen just once. Germline V gene sequence: CDR1 SGDLS, CDR2 YYNGEE. CDR3 length: 14 amino acids. The V gene lost 0 bases and the J gene lost 3 bases, with 9 bases spanning the gap. Material: PBMCs. V and J are TRBV9 and TRBJ1-1, with D possibly being TRBD1 (5 bases). The source of this sequence is a woman between 45 and 60 years old with colorectal cancer. The DNA of the CDR3 is TGTGCCAGCAGCGTAGAAGGGACGGACACTGAAGCTTTCTTT. It codes for CASSVEGTDTEAFF.